The sequence of this T cell receptor beta chain was determined in a study of blood T cell repertoires in COVID-19. Turning to the study itself: The cDNA or gDNA used as material had been derived from T cells, B-cell-depleted T cells, or PBMCs.

This clone was counted once. Participant ages covered about 18 to 89 years across approximately 25 US areas. Participants had their cohort set by participant-reported clinical history. The repertoire was sequenced with immunoSEQ multiplex PCR; TCRdb's copy has only in-frame clones and lacks some. The sample contains about 280,000 clones, 85% of which appear only once. The junction had 4 bases not matched to a gene; V was cut back by 2 bases and J by 1 base. This CDR3 has 15 residues. From germline, CDR1 is SGHAT and CDR2 FQNNGV. This TCR derives from a woman aged 45-59 years who had recovered from COVID-19. Sequences were obtained from PBMCs or T cells enriched from blood (not recorded which). The chain joins TRBV11-2 to TRBJ2-7; 8 nucleotides line up with TRBD1. CDR3 in DNA: TGTGCCAGCAGCTTACGGACAGGGTTTTCCTACGAGCAGTACTTC. This codes for CASSLRTGFSYEQYF.